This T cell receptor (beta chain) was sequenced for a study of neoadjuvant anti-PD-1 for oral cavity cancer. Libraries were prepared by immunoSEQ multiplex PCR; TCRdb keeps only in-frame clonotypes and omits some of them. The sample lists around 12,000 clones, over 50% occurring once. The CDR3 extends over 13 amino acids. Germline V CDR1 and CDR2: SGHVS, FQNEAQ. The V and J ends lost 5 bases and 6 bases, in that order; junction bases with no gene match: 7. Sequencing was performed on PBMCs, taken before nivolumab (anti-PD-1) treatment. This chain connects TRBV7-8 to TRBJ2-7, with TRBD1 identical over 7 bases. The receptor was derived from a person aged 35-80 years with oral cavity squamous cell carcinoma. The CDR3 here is CASSTGALGEQYF. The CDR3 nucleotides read TGTGCCAGCAGCACAGGGGCCCTCGGCGAGCAGTACTTC.